The 9 T cell receptor beta chains below come from one sample, sequenced in a study of beta chain features in type 1 diabetes (dated by TCRdb to the late 2010s). Their antigen targets remain unknown. The research as a whole found: A moderate but significant shortening of TCRB CDR3 length was observed in type 1 diabetes patients in all four CD4+ subsets.

Libraries were made using the immunoSEQ multiplex PCR assay. The entire isolated RNA was reverse transcribed using the High Capacity cDNA Reverse Transcription Kit, and thus expressed TCRB transcripts were sequenced. TCRdb took over this immuneACCESS table, retaining in-frame rearrangements with V and J assigned. Such tables are incomplete; in checked studies, under half of the missing clones stem from an unresolved V gene, and the remainder is unexplained. The sample table holds under 350,000 clones, of which roughly 13% were seen once. The top ten hold roughly 0.018% of the sample. Sequencing input: naive CD4+ T cells from blood. The label giving this sample's cell subset or site can be read as: true naive CD4+ T cells. Every receptor here comes from a man between 25 and 39 years old with type 1 diabetes.

The chain links TRBV6-6 to TRBJ1-2; TRBD1 matches at 9 bases. The germline CDR1 and CDR2 sequences are MNHNY and SVGAGI (reference sequence). The trim removed 6 bases at V and 6 bases at J, leaving 5 bases unmatched. The CDR3 sequence is 13 residues long. The CDR3 DNA follows: TGTGCCAGCAGACTAACAGGGGGCGATGGCTACACCTTC. The encoded protein is CASRLTGGDGYTF.

Only a few counts were recorded for this clone. The chain employs TRBV7-9 and TRBJ2-2; the match to TRBD2 covers 9 bases. The CDR3 loop spans 16 amino acids. With V trimmed by 4 bases and J by 0 bases, 3 bases remained unmatched. CDR1 is SEHNR and CDR2 is FQNEAQ in the germline V gene (reference sequence). The CDR3 loop is CASSSSSGTNTGELFF. CDR3 nucleotide sequence: TGTGCCAGCAGCTCCTCTAGCGGGACGAACACCGGGGAGCTGTTTTTT.

The genes are TRBV25-1 and TRBJ1-1; maybe TRBD1 (6 bases). Germline assignment: CDR1 MGHDK and CDR2 SYGVNS. The CDR3 extends over 15 amino acids. Trimming left V 3 bases short and J 4 bases short, with 15 bases between. The CDR3 DNA reads as TGTGCCAGCAGTGACACACAGGGAGGGGCCACTGAAGCTTTCTTT. Translating gives CASSDTQGGATEAFF.

The chain is built from TRBV10-3 and TRBJ1-5; possibly TRBD1 for D (5 bases). The germline CDR1 and CDR2 sequences are ENHRY and SYGVKD. The CDR3 has 14 amino acids. Trimming stripped 8 bases from V and 4 bases from J, with 15 bases between. The CDR3 sequence is CAIGGERANQPQHF. CDR3 DNA sequence: TGTGCCATCGGAGGGGAACGGGCAAATCAGCCCCAGCATTTT.

This clone has just a few counts. The rearrangement joins TRBV7-3 to TRBJ1-5; the D gene is possibly TRBD1 (6 bases). The CDR3 has 14 amino acids. V dropped 5 bases and J dropped 7 bases, with 15 bases sitting between them. Germline CDR1 reads SGHTA; CDR2 reads FQGTGA. As DNA, the CDR3 is TGTGCCAGCAGCACGAACAGGGTTGAACAGCCCCAGCATTTT. This gives the protein CASSTNRVEQPQHF. The variable domain in full, with the rest retrieved from reference TRBV7-3 and TRBJ1-5, is GAGVSQTPSNKVTEKGKYVELRCDPISGHTALYWYRQSLGQGPEFLIYFQGTGAADDSGLPNDRFFAVRPEGSVSTLKIQRTERGDSAVYLCASSTNRVEQPQHFGDGTRLSIL.

The V gene is TRBV25-1, the J gene TRBJ2-1; TRBD1 agrees at 8 bases. Germline CDR1 and CDR2: MGHDK and SYGVNS. CDR3 length equals 17 residues. Trimming removed 0 bases from V and 4 bases from J; junction bases left unmatched: 8. For the CDR3, the DNA is TGTGCCAGCAGTGAATATAGGGGGACAGGACCTTACAATGAGCAGTTCTTC. This gives the protein CASSEYRGTGPYNEQFF. The whole variable domain, remainder taken from reference TRBV25-1 and TRBJ2-1, is EADIYQTPRYLVIGTGKKITLECSQTMGHDKMYWYQQDPGMELHLIHYSYGVNSTEKGDLSSESTVSRIRTEHFPLTLESARPSHTSQYLCASSEYRGTGPYNEQFFGPGTRLTVL.

The chain has TRBV7-8 and TRBJ2-7; D may be TRBD1 (6 bases). Trimming pared 2 bases from V and 1 base from J, leaving 9 bases between. Per germline, CDR1 SGHVS and CDR2 FQNEAQ. The CDR3 runs to 14 residues. The CDR3, as DNA: TGTGCCAGCAGCTTAATCAGGGGATCCTACGAGCAGTACTTC. This gives the protein CASSLIRGSYEQYF.

The CDR3 DNA sequence: TGTGCCAGCAGCTTTGGTTCTAGCGTCCCGAGCTCCTACAATGAGCAGTTCTTC. Protein: CASSFGSSVPSSYNEQFF. The rearrangement uses TRBV7-9 and TRBJ2-1, with a possible D match to TRBD2 (6 bases). The germline V gene encodes CDR1 SEHNR and CDR2 FQNEAQ (reference sequence). This CDR3 region has 18 residues. Deletions cut 3 bases from V and 0 bases from J, with 18 bases between.

This clone was seen a few times. The chain couples TRBV5-1 to TRBJ2-3, with 9 bases identical to TRBD1. The CDR3 runs to 14 residues. Per the germline V gene, CDR1 is SGHRS and CDR2 is YFSETQ. V lost 4 bases and J lost 4; bases outside the gene matches: 4. The CDR3 loop reads CASSGQGFADTQYF. The CDR3, as DNA: TGCGCCAGCAGCGGACAGGGGTTCGCAGATACGCAGTATTTT. The full variable domain, in which reference TRBV5-1 and TRBJ2-3 provide the parts outside the CDR3, is KAGVTQTPRYLIKTRGQQVTLSCSPISGHRSVSWYQQTPGQGLQFLFEYFSETQRNKGNFPGRFSGRQFSNSRSEMNVSTLELGDSALYLCASSGQGFADTQYFGPGTRLTVL.